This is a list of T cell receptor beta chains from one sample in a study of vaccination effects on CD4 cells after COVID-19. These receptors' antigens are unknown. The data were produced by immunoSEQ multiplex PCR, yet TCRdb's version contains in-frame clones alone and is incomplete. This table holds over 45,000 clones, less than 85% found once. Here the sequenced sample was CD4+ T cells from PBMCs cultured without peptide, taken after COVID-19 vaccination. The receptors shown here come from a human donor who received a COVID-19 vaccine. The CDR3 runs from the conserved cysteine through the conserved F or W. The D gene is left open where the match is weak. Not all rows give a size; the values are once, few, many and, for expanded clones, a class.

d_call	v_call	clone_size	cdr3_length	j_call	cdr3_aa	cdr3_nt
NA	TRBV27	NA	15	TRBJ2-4	CASSLEVLAKNIQYF	TGTGCCAGCAGTTTAGAAGTGCTAGCCAAAAACATTCAGTACTTC
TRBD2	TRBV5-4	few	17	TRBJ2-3	CASSLLAGGPGTDTQYF	TGTGCCAGCAGCTTACTAGCGGGAGGCCCGGGTACAGATACGCAGTATTTT
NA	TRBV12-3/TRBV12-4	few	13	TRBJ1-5	CASSRQSLQPQHF	TGTGCCAGCAGCCGTCAATCACTACAGCCCCAGCATTTT
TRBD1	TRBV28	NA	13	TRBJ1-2	CASSLGTGKGYTF	TGTGCCAGCAGTTTAGGGACAGGGAAGGGCTACACCTTC
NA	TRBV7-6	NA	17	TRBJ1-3	CASSLASLVRAGNTIYF	TGTGCCAGCAGCTTAGCCTCCCTGGTTCGCGCGGGAAACACCATATATTTT
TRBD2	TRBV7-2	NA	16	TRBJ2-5	CASSLRIGGWRETQYF	TGTGCCAGCAGCTTAAGGATCGGGGGGTGGCGAGAGACCCAGTACTTC
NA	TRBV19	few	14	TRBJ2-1	CASSSSLLNNEQFF	TGTGCCAGTAGTTCCAGCCTTCTGAACAATGAGCAGTTCTTC
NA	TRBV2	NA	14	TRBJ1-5	CASSREWSNQPQHF	TGTGCCAGCAGTCGAGAGTGGAGCAATCAGCCCCAGCATTTT
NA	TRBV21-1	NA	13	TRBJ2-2	CATPKGYTGELFF	TGTGCCACCCCCAAGGGTTACACCGGGGAGCTGTTTTTT
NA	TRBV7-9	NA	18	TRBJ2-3	CASSPNTWRGLSTDTQYF	TGTGCCAGCAGCCCGAATACGTGGCGGGGGCTAAGCACAGATACGCAGTATTTT
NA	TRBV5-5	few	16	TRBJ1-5	CASSLAGTLSNQPQHF	TGTGCCAGCAGCTTGGCAGGTACCCTTAGCAATCAGCCCCAGCATTTT
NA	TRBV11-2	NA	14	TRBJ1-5	CASSLGALGQPQHF	TGTGCCAGCAGCTTAGGAGCGTTAGGTCAGCCCCAGCATTTT
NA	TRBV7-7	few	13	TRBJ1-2	CATPVDSIYGYTF	TGTGCCACCCCTGTGGACAGCATCTATGGCTACACCTTC
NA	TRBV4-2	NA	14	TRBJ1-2	CASSHVETNYGYTF	TGTGCCAGCAGCCATGTAGAAACTAACTATGGCTACACCTTC
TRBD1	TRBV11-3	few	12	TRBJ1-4	CASSSQGGKLFF	TGTGCCAGCAGCTCCCAGGGGGGAAAACTGTTTTTT
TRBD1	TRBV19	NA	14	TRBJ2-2	CASSIKGATGELFF	TGTGCCAGTAGTATTAAGGGGGCCACCGGGGAGCTGTTTTTT
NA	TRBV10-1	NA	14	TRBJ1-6	CVSSEDGWDSPLHF	TGCGTCAGCAGTGAGGACGGCTGGGACTCACCCCTCCACTTT
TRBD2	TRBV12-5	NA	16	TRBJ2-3	CASGLGLAGTTDTQYF	TGTGCTAGTGGTTTGGGGCTAGCGGGGACCACAGATACGCAGTATTTT
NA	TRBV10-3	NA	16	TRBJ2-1	CAISPGGQGTYNEQFF	TGTGCCATCAGTCCCGGTGGGCAGGGGACCTACAATGAGCAGTTCTTC
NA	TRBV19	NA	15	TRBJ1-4	CASSIVRTGNEKLFF	TGTGCCAGTAGTATAGTCCGGACCGGTAATGAAAAACTGTTTTTT
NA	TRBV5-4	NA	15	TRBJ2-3	CASSQGGHITDTQYF	TGTGCCAGCTCCCAGGGCGGACACATCACAGATACGCAGTATTTT
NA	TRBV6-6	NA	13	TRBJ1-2	CASRNRVNYGYTF	TGTGCCAGCAGAAACAGGGTTAACTATGGCTACACCTTC
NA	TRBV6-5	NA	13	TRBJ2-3	CASRAPSTDTQYF	TGTGCCAGCAGAGCGCCGAGCACAGATACGCAGTATTTT
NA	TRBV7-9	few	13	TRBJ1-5	CASSSGLGQPQHF	TGTGCCAGCAGCTCCGGCCTAGGTCAGCCCCAGCATTTT
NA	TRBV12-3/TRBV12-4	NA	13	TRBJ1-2	CASSLGRGRGYTF	TGTGCCAGCAGCCTGGGACGGGGACGCGGCTACACCTTC
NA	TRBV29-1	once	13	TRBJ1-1	CSVGGIRDTEAFF	TGCAGCGTGGGGGGAATTAGGGACACTGAAGCTTTCTTT
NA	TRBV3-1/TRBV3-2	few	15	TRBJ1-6	CASSQAGRGNSPLHF	TGTGCCAGCAGCCAAGCGGGACGGGGAAATTCACCCCTCCACTTT
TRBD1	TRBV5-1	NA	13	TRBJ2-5	CASSGTGLGEQYF	TGCGCCAGCAGCGGGACAGGGCTGGGTGAGCAGTACTTC